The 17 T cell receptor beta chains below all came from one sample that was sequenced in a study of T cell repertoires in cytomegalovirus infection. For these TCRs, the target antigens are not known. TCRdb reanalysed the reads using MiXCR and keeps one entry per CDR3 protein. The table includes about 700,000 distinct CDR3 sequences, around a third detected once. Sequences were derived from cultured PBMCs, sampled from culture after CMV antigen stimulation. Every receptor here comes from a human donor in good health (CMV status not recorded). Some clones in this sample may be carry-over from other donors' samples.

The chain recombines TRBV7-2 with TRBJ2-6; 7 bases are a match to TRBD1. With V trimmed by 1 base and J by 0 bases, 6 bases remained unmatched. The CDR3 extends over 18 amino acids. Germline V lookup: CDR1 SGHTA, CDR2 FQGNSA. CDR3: CASSLGPGQNSGANVLTF. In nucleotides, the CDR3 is TGTGCCAGCAGCTTAGGGCCGGGACAGAACTCTGGGGCCAACGTCCTGACTTTC. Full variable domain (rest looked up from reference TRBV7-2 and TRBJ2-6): GAGVSQSPSNKVTEKGKDVELRCDPISGHTALYWYRQSLGQGLEFLIYFQGNSAPDKSGLPSDRFSAERTGGSVSTLTIQRTQQEDSAVYLCASSLGPGQNSGANVLTFGAGSRLTVL.

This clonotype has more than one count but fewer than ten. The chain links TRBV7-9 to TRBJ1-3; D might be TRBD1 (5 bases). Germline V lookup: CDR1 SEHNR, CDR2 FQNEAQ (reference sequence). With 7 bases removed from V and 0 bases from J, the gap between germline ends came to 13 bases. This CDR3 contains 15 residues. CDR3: CASKAGANSGNTIYF. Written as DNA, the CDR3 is TGTGCCAGCAAAGCCGGGGCCAACTCTGGAAACACCATATATTTT.

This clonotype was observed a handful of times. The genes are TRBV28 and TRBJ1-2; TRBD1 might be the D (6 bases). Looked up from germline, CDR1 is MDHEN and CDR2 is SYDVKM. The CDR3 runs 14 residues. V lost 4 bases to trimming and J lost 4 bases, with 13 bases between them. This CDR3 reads CASSSYRVGYGYTF. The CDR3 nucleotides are TGTGCCAGCAGTTCATACAGGGTCGGCTATGGCTACACCTTC.

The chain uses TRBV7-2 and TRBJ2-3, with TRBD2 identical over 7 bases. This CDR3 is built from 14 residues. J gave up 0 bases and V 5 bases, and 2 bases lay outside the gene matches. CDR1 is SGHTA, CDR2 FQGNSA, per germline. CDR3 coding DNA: TGTGCCAGCAGCCGGGACTATAGCACAGATACGCAGTATTTT. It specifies CASSRDYSTDTQYF. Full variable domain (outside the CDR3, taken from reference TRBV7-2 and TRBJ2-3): GAGVSQSPSNKVTEKGKDVELRCDPISGHTALYWYRQSLGQGLEFLIYFQGNSAPDKSGLPSDRFSAERTGGSVSTLTIQRTQQEDSAVYLCASSRDYSTDTQYFGPGTRLTVL.

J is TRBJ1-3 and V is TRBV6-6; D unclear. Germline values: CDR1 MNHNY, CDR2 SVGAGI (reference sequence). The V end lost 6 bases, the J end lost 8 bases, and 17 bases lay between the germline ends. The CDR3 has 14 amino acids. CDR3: CASSVDSWADTIYF. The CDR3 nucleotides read TGTGCCAGCAGCGTCGACTCCTGGGCAGACACCATATATTTT.

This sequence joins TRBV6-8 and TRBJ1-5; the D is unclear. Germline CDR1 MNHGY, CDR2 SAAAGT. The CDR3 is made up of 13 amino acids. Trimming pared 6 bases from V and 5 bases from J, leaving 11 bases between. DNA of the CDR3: TGTGCCAGCAGGCTTAGCTCACATCAGCCCCAGCATTTT. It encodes CASRLSSHQPQHF.

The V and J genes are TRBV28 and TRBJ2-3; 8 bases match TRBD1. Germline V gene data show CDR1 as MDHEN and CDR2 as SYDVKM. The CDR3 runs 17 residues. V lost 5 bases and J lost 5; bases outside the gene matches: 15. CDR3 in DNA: TGTGCCAGCAGTGTCCTGTCCGGACAGGGATTGTTAGATACGCAGTATTTT. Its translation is CASSVLSGQGLLDTQYF.

This CDR3 is CASSLPGSGYEQFF. The CDR3 DNA reads TGTGCCAGCAGCCTGCCGGGGAGCGGATATGAGCAGTTCTTC. The chain carries TRBV7-2 and TRBJ2-1, with D perhaps TRBD2 (5 bases). V dropped 5 bases and J dropped 8 bases, with 16 bases sitting between them. Germline V lookup: CDR1 SGHTA, CDR2 FQGNSA. This CDR3 is 14 amino acids long.

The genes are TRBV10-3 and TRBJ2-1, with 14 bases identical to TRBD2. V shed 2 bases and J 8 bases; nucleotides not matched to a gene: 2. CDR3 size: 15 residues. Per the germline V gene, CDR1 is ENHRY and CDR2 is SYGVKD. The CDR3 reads CAISEGLAGGYEQFF. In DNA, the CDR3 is TGTGCCATCAGTGAGGGACTAGCGGGGGGCTATGAGCAGTTCTTC.

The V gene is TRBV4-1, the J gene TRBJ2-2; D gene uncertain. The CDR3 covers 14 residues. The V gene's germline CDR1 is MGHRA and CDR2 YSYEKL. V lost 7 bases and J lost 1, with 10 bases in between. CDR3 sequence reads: CASMLQENTGELFF. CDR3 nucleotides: TGCGCCAGCATGTTGCAGGAGAACACCGGGGAGCTGTTTTTT.

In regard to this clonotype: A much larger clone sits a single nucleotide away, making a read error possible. The CDR3 region is CASSSRVAVKAGELFF. The CDR3 coding sequence is TGTGCCAGCAGCTCCCGGGTAGCGGTGAAAGCCGGGGAGCTGTTTTTT. This chain joins TRBV7-2 and TRBJ2-2; the D gene is possibly TRBD2 (6 bases). V gave up 4 bases and J gave up 6 bases, with 18 bases separating them. Germline CDR1 and CDR2: SGHTA and FQGNSA. This CDR3 has 16 amino acids.

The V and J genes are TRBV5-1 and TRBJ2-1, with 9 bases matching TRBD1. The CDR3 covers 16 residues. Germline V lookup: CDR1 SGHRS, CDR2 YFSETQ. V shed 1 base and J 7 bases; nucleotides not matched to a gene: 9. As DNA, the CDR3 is TGCGCCAGCAGCTTGTTGTCGGGACAGGGCGCAAATGAGCAGTTCTTC. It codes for CASSLLSGQGANEQFF.

CDR3 in DNA: TGTGCCAGCAGCTTGCAGGAGGAGGGGACCCAGTACTTC. Amino acid sequence: CASSLQEEGTQYF. V usage is TRBV5-4 and J usage is TRBJ2-5; D might be TRBD2 (6 bases). The CDR3 length is 13 residues. V was trimmed by 1 base and J by 7 bases, leaving 11 bases between them. Germline V gene lookup returns CDR1 SGHNT and CDR2 YYREEE (reference sequence).

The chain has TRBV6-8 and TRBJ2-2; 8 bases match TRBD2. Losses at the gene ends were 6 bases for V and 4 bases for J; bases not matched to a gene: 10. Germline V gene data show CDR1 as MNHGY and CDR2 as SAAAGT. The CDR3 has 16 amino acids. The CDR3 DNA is TGTGCCAGCAGGAGAGCGGGGGCCCGGGGCACCGGGGAGCTGTTTTTT. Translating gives CASRRAGARGTGELFF.

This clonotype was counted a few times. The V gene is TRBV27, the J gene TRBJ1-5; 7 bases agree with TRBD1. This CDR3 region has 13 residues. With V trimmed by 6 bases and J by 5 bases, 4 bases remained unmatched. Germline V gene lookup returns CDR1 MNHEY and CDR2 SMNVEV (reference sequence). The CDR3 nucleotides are TGTGCCAGCAGGAGTCAGGGGGATCAGCCCCAGCATTTT. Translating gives CASRSQGDQPQHF.

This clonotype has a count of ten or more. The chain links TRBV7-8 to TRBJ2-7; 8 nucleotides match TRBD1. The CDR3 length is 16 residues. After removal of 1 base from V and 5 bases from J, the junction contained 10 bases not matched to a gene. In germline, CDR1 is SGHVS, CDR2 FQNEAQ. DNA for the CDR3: TGTGCCAGCAGCTTAGTGTGGACAGGGAAACAGAACGAGCAGTACTTC. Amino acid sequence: CASSLVWTGKQNEQYF. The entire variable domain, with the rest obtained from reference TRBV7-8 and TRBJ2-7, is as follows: GAGVSQSPRYKVAKRGQDVALRCDPISGHVSLFWYQQALGQGPEFLTYFQNEAQLDKSGLPSDRFFAERPEGSVSTLKIQRTQQEDSAVYLCASSLVWTGKQNEQYFGPGTRLTVT.

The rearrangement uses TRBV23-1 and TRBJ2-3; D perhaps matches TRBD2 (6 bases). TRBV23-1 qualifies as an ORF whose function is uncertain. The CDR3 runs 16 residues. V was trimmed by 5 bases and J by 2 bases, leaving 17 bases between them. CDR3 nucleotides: TGCGCCAGCAGTAGGCTCCCCACGGGGGTCACAGATACGCAGTATTTT. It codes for CASSRLPTGVTDTQYF.